The text below deals with one T cell receptor (beta chain). Repertoires were generated with immunoSEQ multiplex PCR, while TCRdb's copy carries only in-frame clones and drops some. The repertoire holds about 250,000 clones, 83% seen once, with roughly 9.4% in the top ten. CDR1 and CDR2 (germline): SGHTA, FQGNSA. With 4 bases clipped from V and 5 bases from J, the junction kept 9 bases outside the gene matches. CDR3 length: 15 residues. This sample was taken from a study of blood T cell repertoires in COVID-19. The clonotype comes from a man in his forties or fifties with active or convalescent COVID-19. The gene calls are TRBV7-2 and TRBJ2-5; TRBD1 agrees at 8 bases. Sequencing was carried out using peripheral blood. The CDR3 DNA sequence: TGTGCCAGCAGCTCCGGACAGGGATCGAGGGAGACCCAGTACTTC. Translating gives CASSSGQGSRETQYF. Based on the CDR3 plus reference TRBV7-2 and TRBJ2-5, the full variable domain is GAGVSQSPSNKVTEKGKDVELRCDPISGHTALYWYRQSLGQGLEFLIYFQGNSAPDKSGLPSDRFSAERTGGSVSTLTIQRTQQEDSAVYLCASSSGQGSRETQYFGPGTRLLVL.